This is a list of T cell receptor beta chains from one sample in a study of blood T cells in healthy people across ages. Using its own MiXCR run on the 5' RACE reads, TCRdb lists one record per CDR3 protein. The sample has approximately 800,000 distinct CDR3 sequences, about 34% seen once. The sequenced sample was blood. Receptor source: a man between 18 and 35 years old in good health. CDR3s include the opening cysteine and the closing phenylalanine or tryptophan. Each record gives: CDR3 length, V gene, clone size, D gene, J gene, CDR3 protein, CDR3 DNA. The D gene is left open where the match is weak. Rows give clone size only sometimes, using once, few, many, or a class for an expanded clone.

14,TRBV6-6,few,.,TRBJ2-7,CASRAGTHSYEQYF,TGTGCCAGCAGGGCAGGGACGCATTCCTACGAGCAGTACTTC
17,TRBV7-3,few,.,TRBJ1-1,CASSLTTGDGANTEAFF,TGTGCCAGCAGCTTAACCACCGGGGACGGAGCAAACACTGAAGCTTTCTTT
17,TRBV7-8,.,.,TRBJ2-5,CASSLGLVAGLQETQYF,TGTGCCAGCAGCTTAGGTCTGGTGGCAGGTCTACAAGAGACCCAGTACTTC
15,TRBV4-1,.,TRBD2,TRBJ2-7,CASSQAPTSGYEQYF,TGCGCCAGCAGCCAAGCCCCGACTAGCGGCTACGAGCAGTACTTC
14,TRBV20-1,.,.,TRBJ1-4,CSARSGESDEKLFF,TGCAGTGCTAGAAGTGGGGAGTCGGATGAAAAACTGTTTTTT
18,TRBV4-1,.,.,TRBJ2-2,CASSPGDSAELNTGELFF,TGCGCCAGCAGCCCCGGAGATAGCGCGGAGTTAAACACCGGGGAGCTGTTTTTT
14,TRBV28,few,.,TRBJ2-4,CASSFNRAKNIQYF,TGTGCCAGCAGTTTTAACAGGGCCAAAAACATTCAGTACTTC
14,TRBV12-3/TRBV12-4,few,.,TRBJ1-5,CASMEAISNQPQHF,TGTGCCAGCATGGAGGCCATCAGCAATCAGCCCCAGCATTTT
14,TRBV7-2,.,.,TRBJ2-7,CASSFARDAGEQYF,TGTGCCAGCAGCTTCGCTCGGGACGCCGGAGAGCAGTACTTC
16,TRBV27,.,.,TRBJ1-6,CASTVRGSSYNSPLHF,TGTGCCAGCACGGTCCGGGGGAGCTCCTATAATTCACCCCTCCACTTT
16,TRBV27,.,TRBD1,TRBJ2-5,CASTSGRYRGPGTQYF,TGTGCCAGCACTTCCGGGCGGTACAGGGGGCCGGGGACCCAGTACTTC
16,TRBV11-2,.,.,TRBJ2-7,CASSYPLGARHNEQYF,TGTGCCAGCAGCTACCCCCTAGGGGCTAGGCACAATGAGCAGTACTTC
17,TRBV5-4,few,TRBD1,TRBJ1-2,CASSPLYDRGLGYGYTF,TGTGCCAGCAGCCCACTATACGACAGGGGGCTAGGCTATGGCTACACCTTC
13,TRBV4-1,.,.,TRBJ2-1,CASSQVFLDKQFF,TGCGCCAGCAGCCAGGTTTTTCTTGATAAGCAGTTCTTC
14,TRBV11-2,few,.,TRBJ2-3,CASSLEPGTGTQYF,TGTGCCAGCAGCTTAGAGCCGGGCACAGGTACGCAGTATTTT
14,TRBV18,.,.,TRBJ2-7,CASSPPSSMREQYF,TGTGCCAGCTCACCACCTTCTAGCATGCGCGAGCAGTACTTC
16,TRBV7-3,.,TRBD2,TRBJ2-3,CASSLTTSGFTDTQYF,TGTGCCAGCAGCTTAACGACTAGCGGATTCACAGATACGCAGTATTTT